The clone carrying this T cell receptor (beta chain) is a singleton in its sample. Its antigen is unknown. Trimming pared 4 bases from V and 5 bases from J, leaving 15 bases between. This CDR3 has 15 residues. In germline, CDR1 is SGHNT, CDR2 YYREEE (reference sequence). The sample is drawn from a study of Ad26.COV2.S vaccination and SARS-CoV-2 variants. Study overall: A participant enrolled in the COV1001 Ad26.COV2.S trial arm provided the sample. Intramuscular Ad26.COV2.S doses were given once or twice, 56 days apart. Study-wide points: Recipients of either vaccine or placebo displayed similar breadth of non-spike TCRs.

TCRdb keeps only in-frame clones here, not all; method: immunoSEQ multiplex PCR. The sample yields hundreds of thousands of clones, approximately 81% seen once. The sample's treatment: roughly 19 received Ad26.COV2.S at low or high dose, single or two shots; about five received placebo; per-sample allocation not given. At day 63 after the first vaccine or placebo injection, samples were drawn. The material sequenced was peripheral blood, taken in a trial of Ad26.COV2.S vaccine versus placebo. The clonotype comes from a person between 18 and 65 years old who received the Ad26.COV2.S COVID-19 vaccine or a placebo. The chain links TRBV5-4 to TRBJ2-2; D might be TRBD2 (6 bases). The CDR3 here is CASSAGPQTTGELFF. The CDR3 DNA is TGTGCCAGCAGCGCGGGGCCACAGACTACCGGGGAGCTGTTTTTT.